The rows below give T cell receptor beta chains drawn from one sample of a study of blood T cell repertoires in COVID-19. Clones were sequenced by immunoSEQ multiplex PCR, and TCRdb holds only the in-frame ones, with some missing. Of 95,000 to 150,000 clones in the sample, about 85% were seen once. The specimen sequenced was peripheral blood. These receptors were taken from a woman of 80 years or more with acute or convalescent COVID-19. Both conserved end residues are part of each CDR3. The D gene is left open where the match is weak. Some rows mark clone size as missing; the rest say once, few, many or name a class of expanded clone.

>TRBJ1-2|-|-|TRBV11-2
CASSLAERYGYTF
TGTGCCAGCAGCTTGGCAGAACGTTATGGCTACACCTTC
>TRBJ2-7|-|TRBD1|TRBV19
CASSRQGAGEQYF
TGTGCCAGTAGTAGACAGGGGGCTGGGGAGCAGTACTTC
>TRBJ2-2|-|TRBD1|TRBV2
CASAGQGHTGELFF
TGTGCCAGCGCCGGACAGGGCCACACCGGGGAGCTGTTTTTT
>TRBJ2-7|-|TRBD2|TRBV7-2
CASSDPGLADSYEQYF
TGTGCCAGCTCCGACCCTGGACTAGCGGACTCCTACGAGCAGTACTTC
>TRBJ1-5|-|-|TRBV4-1
CASSQAENQPQHF
TGCGCCAGCAGCCAAGCCGAGAATCAGCCCCAGCATTTT
>TRBJ1-1|-|TRBD1|TRBV28
CASSIGQGANTEAFF
TGTGCCAGCAGCATAGGACAGGGGGCCAACACTGAAGCTTTCTTT
>TRBJ1-4|once|-|TRBV3-1/TRBV3-2
CASSQAATNEKLFF
TGTGCCAGCAGCCAAGCGGCAACTAATGAAAAACTGTTTTTT
>TRBJ1-1|-|-|TRBV7-9
CASSLGLTIDWNTEAFF
TGTGCCAGCAGCTTAGGGTTGACTATCGATTGGAACACTGAAGCTTTCTTT
>TRBJ2-7|-|-|TRBV15
CATSRKGQAYEQYF
TGTGCCACCAGCAGAAAGGGACAAGCCTACGAGCAGTACTTC
>TRBJ2-7|few|-|TRBV9
CASSAGQSSYEQYF
TGTGCCAGCAGCGCTGGACAGAGCTCCTACGAGCAGTACTTC
>TRBJ2-6|-|TRBD2|TRBV19
CASSMDGLAGGAGANVLTF
TGTGCCAGTAGTATGGACGGATTGGCGGGGGGCGCTGGGGCCAACGTCCTGACTTTC
>TRBJ2-7|few|TRBD1|TRBV7-2
CASSHQGGRYEQYF
TGTGCCAGCAGCCACCAAGGGGGCCGCTACGAGCAGTACTTC
>TRBJ2-1|-|-|TRBV9
CASSRGKDEQFF
TGTGCCAGCAGTCGGGGGAAGGATGAGCAGTTCTTC
>TRBJ1-1|-|-|TRBV11-2
CASSWSGTQNTEAFF
TGTGCCAGCAGCTGGTCCGGGACACAGAACACTGAAGCTTTCTTT
>TRBJ1-1|-|-|TRBV19
CASSIKGGRNTEAFF
TGTGCCAGTAGTATTAAAGGAGGGAGAAACACTGAAGCTTTCTTT
>TRBJ1-2|-|TRBD1|TRBV28
CASSGPGQGGGYTF
TGTGCCAGCAGCGGGCCGGGACAGGGCGGTGGCTACACCTTC
>TRBJ1-2|-|TRBD1|TRBV2
CASRAAGTGSLGYTF
TGTGCCAGCAGAGCTGCCGGGACAGGAAGCTTGGGCTACACCTTC
>TRBJ1-1|-|-|TRBV6-5
CASTPRGALTAEAFF
TGTGCCAGCACACCGCGGGGGGCTTTAACCGCTGAAGCTTTCTTT
>TRBJ1-2|-|TRBD1|TRBV6-2/TRBV6-3
CASSYSDRVNGYTF
TGTGCCAGCAGTTACTCGGACAGGGTGAATGGCTACACCTTC
>TRBJ1-3|once|TRBD1|TRBV28
CASSLWTGVGNTIYF
TGTGCCAGCAGTTTATGGACAGGGGTTGGAAACACCATATATTTT
>TRBJ2-2|-|-|TRBV10-3
CAIETASRTGELFF
TGTGCCATCGAAACCGCCTCCCGGACCGGGGAGCTGTTTTTT
>TRBJ2-3|-|TRBD2|TRBV12-5
CASGSGERGVADTQYF
TGTGCTAGTGGTTCCGGCGAGCGGGGGGTAGCAGATACGCAGTATTTT
>TRBJ1-3|-|-|TRBV6-5
CASSYARGDTIYF
TGTGCCAGCAGTTATGCTCGGGGAGACACCATATATTTT
>TRBJ1-5|-|-|TRBV19
CASSILGRGTQPQHF
TGTGCCAGTAGTATCTTGGGCAGGGGAACTCAGCCCCAGCATTTT
>TRBJ2-4|-|-|TRBV11-2
CASSLEWEGGKNIQYF
TGTGCCAGCAGCTTAGAATGGGAGGGGGGCAAAAACATTCAGTACTTC
>TRBJ1-2|-|TRBD1|TRBV12-3/TRBV12-4
CASSLRQGTGYTF
TGTGCCAGCAGTTTACGACAGGGGACGGGCTACACCTTC
>TRBJ2-3|-|-|TRBV21-1
CASSNPTGPGQGPLRTDTQYF
TGTGCCAGCAGCAACCCCACCGGGCCGGGACAGGGCCCCTTACGCACAGATACGCAGTATTTT
>TRBJ1-1|-|TRBD1|TRBV9
CASSKGIGQGAAEAFF
TGTGCCAGCAGCAAGGGGATAGGACAGGGGGCTGCTGAAGCTTTCTTT
>TRBJ1-4|-|TRBD1|TRBV6-5
CASRDTGGMVEKLFF
TGTGCCAGCAGAGATACAGGGGGCATGGTTGAAAAACTGTTTTTT
>TRBJ1-4|-|TRBD1|TRBV6-5
CASRTGTGREKLFF
TGTGCCAGCAGAACCGGGACAGGGAGAGAAAAACTGTTTTTT